The 27 T cell receptor beta chains below all came from one sample that was sequenced in a study of breast tumors, draining lymph nodes, adjacent tissues. Axillary draining lymph nodes of breast cancer patients supplied the node samples. TCRdb passed the multiplex PCR reads through MiXCR, listing each CDR3 protein once. The data show 130,000 or so distinct CDR3 sequences, over 25% seen once. The sample taken for sequencing was axillary lymph node tissue. The receptors were gathered from a female donor with breast cancer. Some clones in this sample may be carry-over from other donors' samples.

At least ten counts were recorded for this clonotype. The junction departs from the called germline gene at one end, perhaps through a read error. This chain connects TRBV19 to TRBJ2-3; unclear D gene. The CDR3 length is 15 residues. The germline V gene has CDR1 LNHDA and CDR2 SQIVND (reference sequence). CDR3 DNA: TGTGCCAGTTCTCAAAATAGTCTCCTGCGAGATACACAGTATTTT. It specifies CASSQNSLLRDTQYF.

This clonotype was recorded many times. The rearrangement links TRBV24-1 to TRBJ1-2; 9 bases fit TRBD1. Germline V CDR1 and CDR2: KGHDR, SFDVKD. Trimming took 10 bases from V and 7 from J; bases not matched to a gene: 6. The CDR3 consists of 12 residues. The CDR3 DNA follows: TGTGCCACGAAAGGGACAGGGCCTGGCTACACCTTC. Translated, it gives CATKGTGPGYTF.

The chain has TRBV20-1 and TRBJ2-1; perhaps TRBD2 as D (5 bases). V gave up 6 bases and J gave up 10 bases, with 22 bases separating them. CDR3 length: 14 residues. Germline loops: CDR1 DFQATT, CDR2 SNEGSKA (reference sequence). DNA of the CDR3: TGCAGTGCAGCCCTGGATGGCCACCCGGGGGAGCAGTTCTTC. It is translated as CSAALDGHPGEQFF.

This clonotype was observed many times. This chain connects TRBV12-3 or TRBV12-4 to TRBJ1-4; no clear D gene. This CDR3 is built from 14 residues. The germline V and J ends were trimmed by 2 bases and 4 bases, with 8 bases remaining between them. CDR3 amino acids: CASSLMGGNEKLFF. The CDR3 DNA is TGTGCCAGCAGTTTAATGGGTGGTAATGAAAAACTGTTTTTT.

This clonotype was observed a few times. A much larger clone lies one base from this, so it may be a read error. CDR3 loop: CSARNRLAGATGELFF. Written as DNA, the CDR3 is TGCAGTGCTAGAAATCGGCTAGCGGGCGCCACCGGGGAGCTGTTTTTT. V and J are TRBV20-1 and TRBJ2-2; 8 positions match TRBD2. Germline assignment: CDR1 DFQATT and CDR2 SNEGSKA (reference sequence). The length of the CDR3 is 16 residues. Unmatched junction bases numbered 9, after V lost 2 bases and J lost 4 bases.

This clonotype has at least ten counts. The chain links TRBV19 to TRBJ2-1; no clear D gene. Germline CDR1 and CDR2: LNHDA and SQIVND (reference sequence). V lost 4 bases to trimming and J lost 5 bases, with 6 bases between them. The CDR3 totals 12 residues. CDR3 loop: CASSRADNEQFF. DNA for the CDR3: TGTGCCAGTAGTAGAGCAGACAATGAGCAGTTCTTC.

CDR3 DNA: TGCGCCAGCAGCTTGGATAGGGGGTCGGACGAGCAGTACTTC. Its translation: CASSLDRGSDEQYF. J is TRBJ2-7 and V is TRBV5-1; the D gene is possibly TRBD1 (6 bases). CDR1 and CDR2 from the germline V gene are SGHRS and YFSETQ. V shed 0 bases and J shed 5 bases, with 12 bases lying between them. This CDR3 comprises 14 residues. The variable domain in full, completed from reference TRBV5-1 and TRBJ2-7, reads KAGVTQTPRYLIKTRGQQVTLSCSPISGHRSVSWYQQTPGQGLQFLFEYFSETQRNKGNFPGRFSGRQFSNSRSEMNVSTLELGDSALYLCASSLDRGSDEQYFGPGTRLTVT.

This clonotype showed up many times. The chain carries TRBV7-2 and TRBJ2-2, with 12 positions matching TRBD2. In germline, CDR1 is SGHTA, CDR2 FQGNSA. V gave up 5 bases and J gave up 6 bases; unmatched junction bases: 10. This CDR3 comprises 17 residues. CDR3: CASSPNRLAGGPGELFF. The CDR3 DNA is TGTGCCAGCAGCCCGAATCGGCTAGCGGGGGGGCCCGGGGAGCTGTTTTTT.

This clonotype was counted at least ten times. The chain links TRBV29-1 to TRBJ2-1; 10 bases are shared with TRBD2. Trimming removed 3 bases from V and 5 bases from J; junction bases left unmatched: 1. Germline V gene data show CDR1 as SQVTM and CDR2 as ANQGSEA. The CDR3 covers 13 residues. CDR3 sequence (DNA): TGCAGCGTTGATAGCGGGGGGAACAATGAGCAGTTCTTC. Translating gives CSVDSGGNNEQFF.

In its sample, this clonotype was seen many times. The genes are TRBV10-2 and TRBJ2-2; D may be TRBD2 (7 bases). Per germline, CDR1 WSHSY and CDR2 SAAADI. The CDR3 extends over 15 amino acids. Trimming shortened V by 9 bases and J by 4 bases, and 18 bases separated the two germline ends. The CDR3 nucleotides are TGCGCCAGTCTCCGGGGGGCCGATAGCACCGGGGAGCTGTTTTTT. Translating it yields CASLRGADSTGELFF.

This clonotype was detected ten times or more. The junction differs from germline at one of its ends, possibly a read error. CDR3 coding DNA: TGTGCCAGCAGTCACTCGGACACCACGCCGGGCTACACCTTC. It specifies CASSHSDTTPGYTF. The J gene is TRBJ1-2, the V gene TRBV6-6, with TRBD1 as a possible D gene (5 bases). The CDR3 contains 14 residues. Germline CDR1 and CDR2: MNHNY and SVGAGI (reference sequence).

This clonotype was detected ten times or more. The chain is built from TRBV10-3 and TRBJ2-7; tentatively, D is TRBD1 (5 bases). The germline V and J ends were trimmed by 3 bases and 1 base, with 7 bases remaining between them. The CDR3 length is 13 residues. Germline V lookup: CDR1 ENHRY, CDR2 SYGVKD. This CDR3 reads CAISDKGSYEQYF. The CDR3 DNA is TGTGCCATCAGTGACAAGGGGTCCTACGAGCAGTACTTC.

This clonotype was found many times. The chain uses TRBV11-2 and TRBJ1-6; a possible D gene is TRBD1 (5 bases). Germline CDR1 is SGHAT and CDR2 is FQNNGV. This CDR3 has 16 residues. Between the trimmed V and J ends, which lost 1 base and 3 bases, there was a span of 10 bases. In DNA, the CDR3 is TGTGCCAGCAGCTTAGTGGGGGGGGTCTATAATTCACCCCTCCACTTT. This sequence encodes CASSLVGGVYNSPLHF.

CDR3: CASSQQVEQYF. The CDR3 bases are TGTGCCAGCAGCCAACAGGTCGAGCAGTACTTC. This chain links TRBV14 with TRBJ2-7, with unresolved D. Germline V gives CDR1 SGHDN, CDR2 FVKESK. V was cut by 2 bases and J by 6 bases, with 5 bases left in between. This CDR3 is 11 amino acids long. Combining the CDR3 with reference TRBV14 and TRBJ2-7 gives the whole variable domain EAGVTQFPSHSVIEKGQTVTLRCDPISGHDNLYWYRRVMGKEIKFLLHFVKESKQDESGMPNNRFLAERTGGTYSTLKVQPAELEDSGVYFCASSQQVEQYFGPGTRLTVT.

As regards this clonotype: Since a much larger clone is just one base distant, this may be a read error. This chain joins TRBV3-1 and TRBJ2-1; 9 positions match TRBD1. This CDR3 region has 15 residues. The germline gives CDR1 LGHDT, CDR2 YNNKEL (reference sequence). The chain's CDR3 is CASGQAGQGSNEQFF. In nucleotides, the CDR3 is TGTGCCAGCGGCCAGGCAGGACAGGGGTCAAATGAGCAGTTCTTC.

Notes on this clonotype: A read error may be the cause here, since a much bigger clone is one base away. V usage is TRBV19 and J usage is TRBJ1-2, with D perhaps TRBD1 (5 bases). Per germline, CDR1 LNHDA and CDR2 SQIVND (reference sequence). The CDR3 spans 12 residues. CDR3 in DNA: TGTGCCAGTAGTGCAGGGTACTATGGCTGCACCTTC. Translation gives CASSAGYYGCTF.

At least ten counts were recorded for this clonotype. V is TRBV7-9 and J is TRBJ1-3; D is perhaps TRBD1 (6 bases). Between the trimmed V and J ends, which lost 1 base and 9 bases, there was a span of 16 bases. CDR3 length: 15 amino acids. Germline-derived CDR1 and CDR2 are SEHNR and FQNEAQ (reference sequence). Here the CDR3 reads CASSLGGTQGRTIYF. The CDR3 nucleotides read TGTGCCAGCAGCTTAGGAGGAACCCAGGGGCGCACCATATATTTT.

This clonotype was counted ten times or more. The gene calls are TRBV11-2 and TRBJ2-2, with 8 positions matching TRBD2. The CDR3 sequence is 14 residues long. The germline CDR1 and CDR2 sequences are SGHAT and FQNNGV. The V segment lost 7 bases and the J segment 5 bases; nucleotides outside the gene matches: 6. As DNA, the CDR3 is TGTGCCAGCACAGGGACTAGAGTTACCGGGGAGCTGTTTTTT. As protein: CASTGTRVTGELFF.

Of note for this clonotype: A clone one base away is much larger, so this may be a read error. The chain uses TRBV18 and TRBJ2-2, with 8 bases aligning to TRBD1. CDR3 length: 15 residues. The germline V gene has CDR1 KGHSH and CDR2 LQKENI. In DNA form, the CDR3 reads TGTGCCAGCTCATCAAGGGACAGGTCCCCCGGGGAGCTGTTGTTT. This encodes CASSSRDRSPGELLF.

V usage is TRBV7-9 and J usage is TRBJ1-1; D not resolved. V dropped 6 bases and J dropped 1 base, with 9 bases sitting between them. This CDR3 has 13 residues. Germline loops: CDR1 SEHNR, CDR2 FQNEAQ (reference sequence). In DNA, the CDR3 is TGTGCCAGCAGGCGAGTGGCGAACACTGAAGCTTTCTTT. Its translation is CASRRVANTEAFF.

This clonotype was seen more than once but under ten times. Given a much more abundant clone one base away, this may be a read error. The CDR3: CASSTPREATQYF. The CDR3 nucleotides are TGTGCCAGCAGCACGCCCAGGGAAGCGACCCAGTACTTC. The chain uses TRBV11-3 and TRBJ2-5; tentatively, D is TRBD1 (5 bases). This CDR3 has 13 residues. Trimming stripped 5 bases from V and 7 bases from J, with 14 bases between. Germline V gives CDR1 SGHNT, CDR2 YENEEA.

For the CDR3, the DNA is TGTGCCAGCAGTCCTCCACTCACAGGGATGGTGGCTTTCTTT. Translation: CASSPPLTGMVAFF. This rearrangement joins TRBV28 to TRBJ1-1; D possibly corresponds to TRBD1 (6 bases). V lost 5 bases and J 11 bases, leaving 21 bases between the germline ends. This CDR3 region has 14 residues. Germline CDR1 and CDR2: MDHEN and SYDVKM. Complete variable domain (other parts from reference TRBV28 and TRBJ1-1): DVKVTQSSRYLVKRTGEKVFLECVQDMDHENMFWYRQDPGLGLRLIYFSYDVKMKEKGDIPEGYSVSREKKERFSLILESASTNQTSMYLCASSPPLTGMVAFFGQGTRLTVV.

With respect to this clonotype: A junction boundary mismatches the germline segment, possibly from a read error. The CDR3 protein is CAGSLGVGAQTGELFF. Here the CDR3 DNA reads TGCGCCGGCTCACTCGGAGTAGGGGCGCAGACCGGGGAGCTGTTTTTT. The chain has TRBV18 and TRBJ2-2; perhaps TRBD1 as D (5 bases). Germline V gene data show CDR1 as KGHSH and CDR2 as LQKENI. CDR3 size: 16 residues.

A few counts support this clonotype. A much larger clone is a single base away; this may be a read error. The rearrangement joins TRBV20-1 to TRBJ2-5, with D maybe TRBD1 (6 bases). This CDR3 contains 15 residues. Germline-derived CDR1 and CDR2 are DFQATT and SNEGSKA (reference sequence). Trimming took 0 bases from V and 4 from J, leaving 15 bases between them. The CDR3 nucleotides read TGCAGTGCTAGAGACCCCAGGGGAGACCCAGAGACCCAGTACTTC. Its translation: CSARDPRGDPETQYF.

The table lists this clonotype with a few counts. An end of the junction differs from the germline gene, which may be a read error. J is TRBJ2-5 and V is TRBV6-6; 11 bases are shared with TRBD2. The length of the CDR3 is 15 residues. The germline V gene encodes CDR1 MNHNY and CDR2 SVGAGI (reference sequence). This CDR3 is CASSHSGTSGETQYF. The CDR3 nucleotides read TGTGCCAGCAGTCACTCCGGGACTAGCGGAGAGACCCAGTACTTC.

This clonotype has ten or more counts. The chain carries TRBV11-2 and TRBJ2-2; D possibly matches TRBD1 or TRBD2 (6 bases each). V gave up 3 bases and J gave up 5 bases, with 16 bases separating them. The germline V gene encodes CDR1 SGHAT and CDR2 FQNNGV. The CDR3 loop spans 16 amino acids. The CDR3 nucleotides read TGTGCCAGCAGCTTTAGTTCGGGGGCAGTTACCGGGGAGCTGTTTTTT. It codes for CASSFSSGAVTGELFF.

This clonotype was recorded at least ten times. The chain carries TRBV20-1 and TRBJ2-3; TRBD2 matches at 8 bases. Losses at the gene ends were 5 bases for V and 0 bases for J; bases not matched to a gene: 4. CDR1 and CDR2 (germline): DFQATT, SNEGSKA (reference sequence). The length of the CDR3 is 14 residues. The CDR3 protein is CSAGSGISTDTQYF. The CDR3 nucleotides are TGCAGTGCTGGTAGCGGGATTAGCACAGATACGCAGTATTTT.